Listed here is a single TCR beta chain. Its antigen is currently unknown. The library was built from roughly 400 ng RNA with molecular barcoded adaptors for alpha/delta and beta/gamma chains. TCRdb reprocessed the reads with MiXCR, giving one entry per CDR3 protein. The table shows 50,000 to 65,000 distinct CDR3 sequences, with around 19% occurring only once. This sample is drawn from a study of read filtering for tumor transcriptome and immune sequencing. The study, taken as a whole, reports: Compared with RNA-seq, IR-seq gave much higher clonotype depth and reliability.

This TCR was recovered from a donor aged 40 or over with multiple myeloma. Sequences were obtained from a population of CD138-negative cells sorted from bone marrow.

The CDR3 reads CASSRDPGQGLDGYTF. The CDR3 DNA sequence: TGCGCCAGCAGCCGAGATCCCGGGCAGGGCTTGGATGGCTACACCTTC. The chain uses TRBV4-1 and TRBJ1-2; D is possibly TRBD1 (5 bases). The germline V gene has CDR1 MGHRA and CDR2 YSYEKL. The CDR3 has 16 amino acids. The V end was cut by 4 bases, the J end by 6 bases, with 21 bases between.